This TCR beta chain was identified in a study of blood T cell repertoires in COVID-19. Here immunoSEQ multiplex PCR was the method, and the copy in TCRdb shows in-frame clones only, minus some. The sample has about 170,000 clones, roughly 80% seen once. CDR3 length: 13 amino acids. Trimming removed 7 bases at V and 10 bases at J, with 19 bases between. Source material: peripheral blood. V is TRBV12-3 or TRBV12-4 and J is TRBJ1-2, with D maybe TRBD1 (5 bases). This receptor was identified in an elderly woman with acute or convalescent COVID-19. The CDR3 bases are TGTGCCAGCACCTCTGGGGCCATTAACTCCTACACCTTC. Protein product: CASTSGAINSYTF.